The 3 T cell receptor beta chains below were found in one sample sequenced in a study of T cells in Graves' hyperthyroidism and ophthalmopathy. There were TCR beta CDR3 regions amplified from RNA transcripts. First-round RT-PCR with HTBI primers amplified the TCR CDR3 region. TCRdb recomputed calls from the multiplex PCR reads with MiXCR, one row per CDR3 protein. The sample records about 640,000 distinct CDR3 sequences, less than 25% being singletons. The sample comprised blood. These receptor sequences come from a man aged 25-45 years with Graves' ophthalmopathy.

The sample holds many counts of this clonotype. J is TRBJ2-7 and V is TRBV9; D tentatively reads TRBD1 or TRBD2 (5 bases each). With 1 base removed from V and 5 bases from J, the gap between germline ends came to 13 bases. This CDR3 has 14 amino acids. Germline CDR1 and CDR2: SGDLS and YYNGEE. The CDR3: CASSVSPGTHEQYF. CDR3 bases: TGTGCCAGCAGCGTATCCCCAGGGACGCACGAGCAGTACTTC.

This clonotype was seen many times. The chain combines TRBV7-9 with TRBJ1-5; D not certain. There are 14 residues in the CDR3. Per the germline V gene, CDR1 is SEHNR and CDR2 is FQNEAQ (reference sequence). V lost 1 base, J lost 3 bases, and 7 bases lay in between. CDR3: CASSLGADNQPQHF. In DNA form, the CDR3 reads TGTGCCAGCAGCTTAGGGGCGGACAATCAGCCCCAGCATTTT. Filled out from reference TRBV7-9 and TRBJ1-5, the complete variable domain reads DTGVSQNPRHKITKRGQNVTFRCDPISEHNRLYWYRQTLGQGPEFLTYFQNEAQLEKSRLLSDRFSAERPKGSFSTLEIQRTEQGDSAMYLCASSLGADNQPQHFGDGTRLSIL.

This clonotype came up many times. The chain recombines TRBV28 with TRBJ2-5; 15 bases line up with TRBD2. This CDR3 is 18 amino acids long. V shed 6 bases and J 4 bases; nucleotides not matched to a gene: 12. Germline assignment: CDR1 MDHEN and CDR2 SYDVKM. The CDR3 DNA follows: TGTGCCAGCAGCCTCCCGGGACTAGCGGGAGGTTCCCGAGAGACCCAGTACTTC. Protein sequence: CASSLPGLAGGSRETQYF. The full variable domain, its missing parts supplied by reference TRBV28 and TRBJ2-5, is DVKVTQSSRYLVKRTGEKVFLECVQDMDHENMFWYRQDPGLGLRLIYFSYDVKMKEKGDIPEGYSVSREKKERFSLILESASTNQTSMYLCASSLPGLAGGSRETQYFGPGTRLLVL.